Given below is one T cell receptor beta chain in context. What it recognizes is unknown. The sample's treatment: some 20 received Ad26.COV2.S at low or high dose, single or two shots; 5 received placebo; per-sample allocation not given. Sampling occurred on day 63 after the first vaccine or placebo injection. Spike of the Wuhan-strain SARS-CoV-2 was expressed by an Ad26 vector, which formed the vaccine. Generated by immunoSEQ multiplex PCR, the TCRdb table keeps only in-frame clones and is missing some. The data hold around 400,000 clones, with about four fifths observed a single time. These data come from a study of Ad26.COV2.S vaccination and SARS-CoV-2 variants. Study at large: Once, or twice with 56 days between doses, Ad26.COV2.S was given intramuscularly. Study-level findings and limits: Across vaccine and placebo recipients, the breadth of non-spike TCRs was similar. Substantial breadth was reported for post-vaccination spike-specific CD8+ and CD4+ T cells.

V gave up 4 bases and J gave up 5 bases; unmatched junction bases: 7. Germline values: CDR1 SEHNR, CDR2 FQNEAQ (reference sequence). The CDR3 contains 14 residues. The chain uses TRBV7-9 and TRBJ1-2, with 7 bases fitting TRBD1. The origin of this receptor is a person between 18 and 65 years old who received the Ad26.COV2.S COVID-19 vaccine or a placebo. Sequences were derived from peripheral blood, sampled in a trial of Ad26.COV2.S vaccine versus placebo. CDR3 nucleotides: TGTGCCAGCAGCTCCTCAGGGGGTGGGTATGGCTACACCTTC. This encodes CASSSSGGGYGYTF.